Presented here are 27 T cell receptor beta chains from one specimen sequenced in a study of blood T cell repertoires in COVID-19. Sequencing used immunoSEQ multiplex PCR; TCRdb keeps in-frame clones, though not all of them. Of around 370,000 clones listed, almost 90% were seen once; the top ten hold 5% to 8.5%. Source material: peripheral blood. These receptors all come from a man aged 18 to 30 with active or convalescent COVID-19.

The chain carries TRBV10-3 and TRBJ2-1; no clear D gene. The CDR3 spans 15 residues. Germline V gene sequence: CDR1 ENHRY, CDR2 SYGVKD. V shed 0 bases and J shed 0 bases, with 6 bases lying between them. CDR3 coding DNA: TGTGCCATCAGTGAGTCGGCAGGCTCCTACAATGAGCAGTTCTTC. It yields the protein CAISESAGSYNEQFF.

The chain employs TRBV27 and TRBJ2-3, with D possibly being TRBD1 (6 bases). CDR1 MNHEY and CDR2 SMNVEV come from the germline V gene (reference sequence). The V gene lost 3 bases and the J gene lost 2 bases, with 12 bases spanning the gap. The CDR3 is 15 amino acids. The CDR3 protein is CASSLGAKNTDTQYF. CDR3 nucleotides: TGTGCCAGCAGTTTGGGGGCTAAAAACACAGATACGCAGTATTTT.

This clone was recorded only once. This clone may be a read error of a much larger clone one base away. V usage is TRBV7-2 and J usage is TRBJ2-7; D is undetermined. The CDR3 sequence is 11 residues long. Germline CDR1 reads SGHTA; CDR2 reads FQGNSA. Trimming took off 6 bases at V and 2 bases at J, with 5 bases between the two ends. The CDR3 loop is CASSSAYEQYF. Written as DNA, the CDR3 is TGTGCCAGCAGTTCAGCCTACGAGCAGTACTTC.

The chain employs TRBV2 and TRBJ2-7, with D maybe TRBD1 (6 bases). CDR1 is SNHLY, CDR2 FYNNEI, per germline. This CDR3 contains 13 residues. V lost 4 bases to trimming and J lost 4 bases, with 11 bases between them. The DNA for the CDR3 is TGTGCCAGCAGTGGTCAGGGGAGATACGAGCAGTACTTC. As protein: CASSGQGRYEQYF.

The rearrangement links TRBV29-1 to TRBJ2-7; D perhaps matches TRBD1 (6 bases). Per germline, CDR1 SQVTM and CDR2 ANQGSEA. The CDR3 spans 13 residues. Deletions cut 4 bases from V and 1 base from J, with 11 bases between. The DNA of the CDR3 is TGCAGCGTTGTTGGGACATCTTCCTACGAGCAGTACTTC. It specifies CSVVGTSSYEQYF.

The chain recombines TRBV28 with TRBJ1-5; D unclear. V shed 3 bases and J shed 3 bases, with 21 bases lying between them. Germline loops: CDR1 MDHEN, CDR2 SYDVKM. The CDR3 runs 18 residues. CDR3 sequence: CASSLRRDMGLLNQPQHF. CDR3 nucleotide sequence: TGTGCCAGCAGTTTGCGGAGGGATATGGGTCTGCTCAATCAGCCCCAGCATTTT.

V gene TRBV9 combines with J gene TRBJ2-1, with 11 nucleotides matching TRBD2. CDR1 and CDR2 from the germline V gene are SGDLS and YYNGEE. The ends lost 4 bases at V and 4 bases at J; junction bases unmatched: 7. The CDR3 runs 16 residues. CDR3 in amino acids: CASSLRLAGPYNEQFF. The CDR3 DNA sequence: TGTGCCAGCAGCCTGAGACTAGCGGGGCCTTACAATGAGCAGTTCTTC.

The chain is built from TRBV20-1 and TRBJ1-2; possibly TRBD1 for D (6 bases). The CDR3 is 12 amino acids. The germline V gene has CDR1 DFQATT and CDR2 SNEGSKA (reference sequence). The germline V and J ends were trimmed by 3 bases and 6 bases, with 11 bases remaining between them. CDR3 in amino acids: CSASNRAHGYTF. CDR3 nucleotides: TGCAGTGCTAGTAACAGGGCCCATGGCTACACCTTC.

The rearrangement joins TRBV9 to TRBJ2-7; a weak D match, TRBD1 (6 bases). This CDR3 contains 14 residues. Trimming shortened V by 4 bases and J by 0 bases, and 11 bases separated the two germline ends. Germline CDR1 and CDR2: SGDLS and YYNGEE. CDR3 residues: CASSPRTASYEQYF. The CDR3 coding sequence is TGTGCCAGCAGCCCAAGGACAGCCTCCTACGAGCAGTACTTC.

This chain uses TRBV18 with TRBJ1-1, with 7 nucleotides matching TRBD1. Germline V gene lookup returns CDR1 KGHSH and CDR2 LQKENI. This CDR3 spans 15 amino acids. The trim removed 3 bases at V and 3 bases at J, leaving 7 bases unmatched. The CDR3 is CASSPTTGTDTEAFF. The DNA for the CDR3 is TGTGCCAGCTCACCGACGACAGGGACGGACACTGAAGCTTTCTTT.

This clone has more than one count but fewer than ten. The CDR3 coding sequence is TGCGCCAGCAGCCAAGGGACTAGCGGATACGAGCAGTACTTC. Amino acids: CASSQGTSGYEQYF. V usage is TRBV4-1 and J usage is TRBJ2-7; 10 bases are a match to TRBD2. Germline V gives CDR1 MGHRA, CDR2 YSYEKL. The CDR3 spans 14 residues. Trimming took 1 base from V and 4 from J; bases not matched to a gene: 1.

The genes are TRBV4-3 and TRBJ1-3; D possibly corresponds to TRBD1 (5 bases). Per germline, CDR1 LGHNA and CDR2 YSLEER. V shed 6 bases and J shed 4 bases, with 19 bases lying between them. CDR3 size: 16 residues. In nucleotides, the CDR3 is TGCGCCAGCAGTGAGTGGGCACAGGAATTAGGAAACACCATATATTTT. This encodes CASSEWAQELGNTIYF.

This rearrangement joins TRBV7-8 to TRBJ2-7; 11 positions agree with TRBD2. This CDR3 is built from 18 residues. Germline CDR1 reads SGHVS; CDR2 reads FQNEAQ. J lost 5 bases, V lost 5 bases, and 17 bases had no gene match. Here the CDR3 reads CASSPLAGTSGQVDEQYF. CDR3 nucleotides: TGTGCCAGCAGCCCGCTGGCGGGGACTAGCGGACAAGTTGACGAGCAGTACTTC.

This clone occurred a few times. The rearrangement joins TRBV6-2 or TRBV6-3 to TRBJ2-1, with a tentative D call TRBD1 (5 bases). Trimming pared 0 bases from V and 4 bases from J, leaving 16 bases between. The length of the CDR3 is 17 residues. In germline, CDR1 is MNHEY, CDR2 SVGEGT. The CDR3 here is CASSYSPPSGIYNEQFF. In DNA form, the CDR3 reads TGTGCCAGCAGTTACTCGCCGCCGTCAGGGATATACAATGAGCAGTTCTTC.

The chain uses TRBV4-1 and TRBJ1-3; D not resolved. Germline V gene data show CDR1 as MGHRA and CDR2 as YSYEKL. This CDR3 contains 16 residues. V lost 2 bases to trimming and J lost 0 bases, with 11 bases between them. CDR3 protein: CASSQPLRDSGNTIYF. CDR3 nucleotides: TGCGCCAGCAGCCAACCCCTTCGGGACTCTGGAAACACCATATATTTT.

The rearrangement links TRBV6-2 or TRBV6-3 to TRBJ1-1; D unclear. Deletions cut 1 base from V and 4 bases from J, with 7 bases between. Germline CDR1 reads MNHEY; CDR2 reads SVGEGT. This CDR3 comprises 13 residues. The CDR3 DNA reads as TGTGCCAGCAGTTACTTTTTATTCACTGAAGCTTTCTTT. Its protein product is CASSYFLFTEAFF.

The V call is TRBV29-1, the J call TRBJ2-2, with D tentatively TRBD1 (5 bases). The CDR3 is 15 amino acids. Trimming stripped 6 bases from V and 1 base from J, with 15 bases between. Germline V lookup: CDR1 SQVTM, CDR2 ANQGSEA. The CDR3 spells CSVTGADGNTGELFF. Here the CDR3 DNA reads TGCAGCGTCACAGGAGCAGACGGGAACACCGGGGAGCTGTTTTTT.

This chain joins TRBV7-2 and TRBJ1-1; possibly TRBD1 for D (5 bases). Germline-derived CDR1 and CDR2 are SGHTA and FQGNSA. This CDR3 is 15 amino acids long. Trimming stripped 1 base from V and 7 bases from J, with 16 bases between. CDR3 residues: CASSLDKSGVSEAFF. CDR3 in DNA: TGTGCCAGCAGCTTAGACAAATCGGGGGTTAGTGAAGCTTTCTTT.

The CDR3 loop reads CASSTRQGNSPLHF. The CDR3 coding sequence is TGTGCCAGCAGCACCCGACAGGGTAATTCACCCCTCCACTTT. J is TRBJ1-6 and V is TRBV7-3; TRBD1 matches 7 bases. Germline CDR1 and CDR2: SGHTA and FQGTGA. The CDR3 has 14 residues. The junction had 4 bases not matched to a gene; V was cut back by 5 bases and J by 6 bases.

The chain carries TRBV6-6 and TRBJ1-2, with a weak D call TRBD1 (5 bases). Germline V lookup: CDR1 MNHNY, CDR2 SVGAGI (reference sequence). Trimming stripped 4 bases from V and 6 bases from J, with 9 bases between. The CDR3 contains 12 residues. The CDR3 spells CASSSGGNGYTF. For the CDR3, the DNA is TGTGCCAGCAGTTCTGGGGGGAATGGCTACACCTTC.

The chain's CDR3 is CAWTALGGRWNEQFF. The DNA of the CDR3 is TGTGCCTGGACCGCTTTAGGCGGGAGGTGGAATGAGCAGTTCTTC. The J gene is TRBJ2-1, the V gene TRBV30, with 8 positions matching TRBD2. Germline V gives CDR1 GTSNPN, CDR2 SVGIG (reference sequence). The CDR3 length is 15 residues. J gave up 7 bases and V 4 bases, and 12 bases lay outside the gene matches. Full variable domain (missing parts from reference TRBV30 and TRBJ2-1): SQTIHQWPATLVQPVGSPLSLECTVEGTSNPNLYWYRQAAGRGLQLLFYSVGIGQISSEVPQNLSASRPQDRQFILSSKKLLLSDSGFYLCAWTALGGRWNEQFFGPGTRLTVL.

The genes are TRBV6-5 and TRBJ2-5; 8 bases line up with TRBD2. Germline V gives CDR1 MNHEY, CDR2 SVGAGI. Trimming took 7 bases from V and 5 from J; bases not matched to a gene: 9. The CDR3 is made up of 14 amino acids. The CDR3 here is CASTGGVAGETQYF. The CDR3 nucleotides read TGTGCCAGCACCGGGGGGGTAGCGGGGGAGACCCAGTACTTC.

This chain uses TRBV19 with TRBJ1-5, with a possible D match to TRBD1 (6 bases). The CDR3 is 14 residues long. Germline values: CDR1 LNHDA, CDR2 SQIVND (reference sequence). Between the trimmed V and J ends, which lost 5 bases and 4 bases, there was a span of 12 bases. CDR3 nucleotide sequence: TGTGCCAGTAGTCTGGGGGCTGGGAATCAGCCCCAGCATTTT. Residues: CASSLGAGNQPQHF.

The rearrangement joins TRBV11-3 to TRBJ1-1; D ambiguous. Trimming cost V 7 bases and J 3 bases, with 12 bases left between them. The CDR3 spans 13 residues. Per the germline V gene, CDR1 is SGHNT and CDR2 is YENEEA. The chain's CDR3 is CASKRTADTEAFF. In DNA form, the CDR3 reads TGTGCCAGCAAGAGAACGGCGGACACTGAAGCTTTCTTT.

On this clone itself: Compared with germline, one end of the junction differs, possibly owing to a read error. The chain couples TRBV18 to TRBJ1-1; TRBD1 agrees at 8 bases. CDR3 length equals 16 residues. Germline V CDR1 and CDR2: KGHSH, LQKENI. DNA for the CDR3: TGTGCCGGCTCATGGAAACAGGGGGTACAGGACACTGAAGCTTTCTTT. This encodes CAGSWKQGVQDTEAFF.

The chain has TRBV2 and TRBJ2-5, with D perhaps matching TRBD1 (5 bases). The CDR3 length is 14 residues. V was clipped by 4 bases and J by 5 bases, with 14 bases between them. Looked up from germline, CDR1 is SNHLY and CDR2 is FYNNEI. CDR3 sequence: CASSAAGFYETQYF. In nucleotides, the CDR3 is TGTGCCAGCAGTGCGGCAGGGTTTTATGAGACCCAGTACTTC.

The chain carries TRBV27 and TRBJ2-1; 15 bases match TRBD2. V dropped 2 bases and J dropped 8; count of bases not matched to a gene: 4. The CDR3 sequence is 16 residues long. Germline V gene sequence: CDR1 MNHEY, CDR2 SMNVEV (reference sequence). CDR3 nucleotide sequence: TGTGCCAGCAGTTTAGGACTAGCGGGGGGGCCACATGAGCAGTTCTTC. This translates into CASSLGLAGGPHEQFF.